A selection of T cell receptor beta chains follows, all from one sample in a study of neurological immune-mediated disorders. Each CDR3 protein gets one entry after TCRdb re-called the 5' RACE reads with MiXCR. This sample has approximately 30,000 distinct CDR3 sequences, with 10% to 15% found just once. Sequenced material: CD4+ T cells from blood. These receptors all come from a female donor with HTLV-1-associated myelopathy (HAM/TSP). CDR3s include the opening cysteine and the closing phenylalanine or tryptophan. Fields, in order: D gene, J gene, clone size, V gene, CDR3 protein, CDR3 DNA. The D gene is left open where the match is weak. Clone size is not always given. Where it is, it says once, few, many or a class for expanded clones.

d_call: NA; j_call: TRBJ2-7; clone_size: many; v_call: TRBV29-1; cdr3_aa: CSVVGDGLYEQYF; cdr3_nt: TGCAGCGTTGTAGGGGACGGCCTCTACGAGCAGTACTTC
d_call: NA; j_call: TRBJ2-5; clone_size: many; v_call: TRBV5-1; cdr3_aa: CASSPDQETQYF; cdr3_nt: TGCGCCAGCAGCCCCGACCAAGAGACCCAGTACTTC
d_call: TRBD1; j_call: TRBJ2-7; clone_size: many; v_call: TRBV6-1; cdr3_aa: CASRSTGGPYEQYF; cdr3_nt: TGTGCCAGCAGATCGACAGGGGGCCCCTACGAGCAGTACTTC
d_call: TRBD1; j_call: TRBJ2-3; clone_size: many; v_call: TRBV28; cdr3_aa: CASPPDRDSTDTQYF; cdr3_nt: TGTGCCAGCCCCCCGGACAGGGATAGCACAGATACGCAGTATTTT
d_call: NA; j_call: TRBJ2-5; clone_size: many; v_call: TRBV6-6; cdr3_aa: CASSSAVRGGYGETQYF; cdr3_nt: TGTGCCAGCAGTTCGGCAGTGAGGGGGGGCTACGGAGAGACCCAGTACTTC
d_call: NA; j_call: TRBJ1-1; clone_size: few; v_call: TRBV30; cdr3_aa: CAWSVSGTEAFF; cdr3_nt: TGTGCCTGGAGTGTATCCGGGACAGAAGCTTTCTTT
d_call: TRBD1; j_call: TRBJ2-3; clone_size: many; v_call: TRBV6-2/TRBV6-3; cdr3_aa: CASSSLGQASTDTQYF; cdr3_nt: TGTGCCAGCAGTTCCCTGGGACAGGCTAGCACAGATACGCAGTATTTT
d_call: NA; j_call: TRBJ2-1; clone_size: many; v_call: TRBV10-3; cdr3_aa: CAIKKGEGGGGDEQFF; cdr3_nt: TGTGCCATCAAGAAGGGTGAGGGGGGAGGCGGCGATGAGCAGTTCTTC
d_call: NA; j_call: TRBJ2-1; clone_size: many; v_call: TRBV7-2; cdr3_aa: CASSLAGGASSYNEQFF; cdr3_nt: TGTGCCAGCAGCTTAGCGGGCGGGGCGAGCTCCTACAATGAGCAGTTCTTC
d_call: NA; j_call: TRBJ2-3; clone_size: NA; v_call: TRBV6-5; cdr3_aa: CASSYKLGVDTQYF; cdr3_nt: TGTGCCAGCAGTTATAAGCTGGGGGTTGATACGCAGTATTTT
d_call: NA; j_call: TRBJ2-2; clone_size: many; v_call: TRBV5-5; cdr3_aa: CASSLGDWGGELFF; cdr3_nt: TGTGCCAGCAGCTTGGGGGACTGGGGCGGGGAGCTGTTTTTT
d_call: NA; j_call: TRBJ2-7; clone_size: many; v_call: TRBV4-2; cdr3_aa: CASSQARDRAQYF; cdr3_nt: TGTGCCAGCAGCCAAGCCAGGGATCGTGCGCAGTACTTC
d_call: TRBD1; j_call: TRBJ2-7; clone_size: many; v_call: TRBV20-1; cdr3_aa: CSARKGQGTYEQYF; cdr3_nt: TGCAGTGCTAGGAAGGGACAGGGTACCTACGAGCAGTACTTC
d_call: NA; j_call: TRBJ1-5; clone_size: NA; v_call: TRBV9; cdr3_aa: CASSVGGYGQPQHF; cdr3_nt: TGTGCCAGCAGCGTAGGTGGATATGGCCAGCCCCAGCATTTT